The source of this T cell receptor beta chain is a study of PD-1 blockade in classical Hodgkin lymphoma. Study-wide findings and caveats: Reported findings placed baseline TCR diversity lower in newly diagnosed patients (compared with healthy donors). Repertoire difference causes, possibly disease activity or prior therapy, remain undefined. By C4D1, diversity of CD4+ TCRs had risen significantly, whereas that of CD8+ TCRs had not.

Assay: immunoSEQ multiplex PCR; the TCRdb copy retains only in-frame clones and omits some. The table lists roughly 29,000 clones, roughly 80% of them singletons. The ends were cut back, 1 base at V and 6 bases at J, with 11 bases in the middle. The germline V gene has CDR1 SEHNR and CDR2 FQNEAQ (reference sequence). The CDR3 loop spans 14 amino acids. Time point reported: cycle 4 day 1 (C4D1), after around six weeks of nivolumab. Every one of the patients relapsed after autologous stem cell transplantation (brentuximab vedotin exposure was variable). By magnetic negative selection, CD4+ T cells were purified from thawed PBMCs. Complete response, partial response or progressive disease was recorded as best response. Notes on this clone: The antigen remains undetermined.

V gene TRBV7-9 combines with J gene TRBJ2-3; D is unclear. Sequencing was performed on CD4+ T cells from blood, taken before the fourth cycle of nivolumab. The receptor comes from a human donor with classical Hodgkin lymphoma. Here the CDR3 reads CASSLEFYTDTQYF. As DNA, the CDR3 is TGTGCCAGCAGCTTAGAGTTTTACACGGATACGCAGTATTTT.